This T cell receptor (beta chain) originates from a study of glioma-infiltrating T cells. Study-wide findings and caveats: Tissue-blood divergence was below expectation in non-neoplastic patients, above in gliomas. Tissue and blood shared very few CDR3 sequences.

Amplification of TCR alpha and beta CDR3 regions from RNA used iRepertoire nested multiplex PCR. Tissue mRNA or PBMC total RNA, about 85-400 ng, went into one-step reverse transcription and amplification. Via MiXCR, TCRdb re-called the multiplex PCR reads, giving one row per CDR3 protein. The sample comprises about 89,000 distinct CDR3 sequences, roughly 23% of which are singletons, and over 5% rests with the top ten. With 2 bases clipped from V and 12 bases from J, the junction kept 6 bases outside the gene matches. The CDR3 covers 12 residues. Germline V lookup: CDR1 DFQATT, CDR2 SNEGSKA (reference sequence). Concerning this clonotype: As yet, its antigen is unknown.

What was sequenced was glioma tissue, nonneoplastic brain tissue, or PBMCs (not recorded which). The chain joins TRBV20-1 to TRBJ2-7, with 11 bases identical to TRBD1. The source is a human donor with low-grade glioma or glioblastoma, undergoing nonglioma brain surgery, or in good health (not recorded which). As DNA, the CDR3 is TGCAGTGCTAGACGGGACAGGGGGTCGCTGTACTTC. Translated: CSARRDRGSLYF.